This record concerns one TCR beta chain sequence. The antigen this receptor binds is unknown. No much larger clone is present one base from it, and per-base qualities are unavailable. The source of the sample is a study of CD8+CD57+ T cells in acquired aplastic anemia (dated by TCRdb to the late 2010s). Regarding the complete study: A mean of about 3.2 ug of DNA, ranging from roughly 0.19 to 27.4 ug, was extracted from sorted CD4+ and CD8+ cells. A CD8+CD57+ expansion meant a frequency higher than the mean frequency seen in healthy subjects.

Summary of the overall study and its limitations: Although 25 to 30 CD8+ CDR3 sequences were shared by patients and controls, these sequences appeared highly expressed in patients and within the immunodominant clones of patients. Between patients and healthy controls, no significant difference in CD8+ Simpson's diversity was found (P=0.060).

TCR beta VDJ combination and CDR3 sequence profiling used genomic DNA as the template. TCR repertoire sequencing was run on an Illumina HiSeq 2000. For the original study's pipeline: TRBV/TRBJ rearrangement plots, CDR3 size and DJ length profiles, and Simpson's diversity index were used to assess repertoires. Whichever DNA sequence was most abundant in the deep sequencing data was defined as the immunodominant clone. CDR3 amino acid sequences were checked for sharing across subjects and were also compared against the VDJdb database and published repertoires. Through fastp at Q25 and MiXCR, TCRdb rebuilt clones from the public reads, retaining in-frame beta chains. Each entry is one CDR3 protein sequence, shown with its most common DNA and genes. TCRdb, not the original authors, processed these V and J calls. This sample gives under 500,000 distinct CDR3 sequences in total; over 25% of them show up just once. The ten largest clones take up 0.82% of the sample.

The germline V gene (reference sequence) specifies SGHAT as CDR1 and FQDESV as CDR2. Its CDR3 holds 15 amino acids, cysteine through phenylalanine. The sequence is cut down to CDR3 DNA, 45 bases in frame from base 1. From V the trimming removes 5 bases and from J it removes 2 bases, while the gene matches leave 9 bases of the junction unaccounted for. Expansion of CD8+CD57+ cells had been shown by flow cytometry in the patients chosen for sequencing. Severe acquired aplastic anemia was diagnosed in all patients according to International Study of Aplastic Anemia and Agranulocytosis and Camitta criteria. Patients had received no therapy at the time of blood sampling. TCR repertoires of sorted CD4+ and CD8+ blood T cells from severe aplastic anemia patients and healthy subjects were deep-sequenced in the study. In the USA, patient enrollment took place under clinicaltrials.gov protocols 00001620, 01623167, 00001397, 00071045, 00081523 and 00961064. Ficoll-Paque density gradient centrifugation was used to isolate peripheral blood mononuclear cells. CD4+ and CD8+ T cells were sorted by FACS or magnetic beads before DNA extraction.

The sequenced sample consisted of sorted CD4+, CD8+, or CD8+CD57+ T cells (not recorded which) from PBMCs. The chain links TRBV11-1 with TRBJ2-7; TRBD1 aligns with 7 central bases. This TCR came from a human donor with aplastic anemia. The nucleotides read TGTGCCAGCAGCCCCCAGACAGGGTGGGCCTACGAGCAGTACTTC. Its translation is CASSPQTGWAYEQYF.